The 18 T cell receptor beta chains listed next were all sequenced from one sample in a study of blood T cells in healthy people across ages. The authors ran a second PCR of 7 to 11 cycles using a sample-barcoded 5' primer and a J-beta primer mix. From the 5' RACE reads, TCRdb called clonotypes with MiXCR, one entry per CDR3 protein. The sample has about 640,000 distinct CDR3 sequences, roughly 58% seen once. Sequencing was performed on blood. These TCRs come from a man between 60 and 75 years old in good health.

This clonotype has a handful of counts. V is TRBV3-1 and J is TRBJ2-1; 7 bases fit TRBD1. After removal of 0 bases from V and 5 bases from J, the junction contained 10 bases not matched to a gene. The germline CDR1 and CDR2 sequences are LGHDT and YNNKEL (reference sequence). There are 17 residues in the CDR3. The CDR3 reads CASSQDLSRGFNNEQFF. The CDR3 bases are TGTGCCAGCAGCCAAGATCTTTCCAGGGGGTTTAACAATGAGCAGTTCTTC.

The rearrangement joins TRBV19 to TRBJ2-1; 8 bases map to TRBD1. The length of the CDR3 is 13 residues. The J segment lost 5 bases and the V segment lost 9 bases, leaving 6 bases of the junction unmatched. Germline V gene sequence: CDR1 LNHDA, CDR2 SQIVND (reference sequence). CDR3 bases: TGTGCCAGCGGACAGGGAATCAACAATGAGCAGTTCTTC. Its translation: CASGQGINNEQFF. Filled out from reference TRBV19 and TRBJ2-1, the complete variable domain reads DGGITQSPKYLFRKEGQNVTLSCEQNLNHDAMYWYRQDPGQGLRLIYYSQIVNDFQKGDIAEGYSVSREKKESFPLTVTSAQKNPTAFYLCASGQGINNEQFFGPGTRLTVL.

The chain is built from TRBV12-3 or TRBV12-4 and TRBJ2-3; 15 bases map to TRBD2. V dropped 6 bases and J dropped 6; count of bases not matched to a gene: 10. The CDR3 has 17 residues. For the CDR3, the DNA is TGTGCCAGCAGCTCCGGACTAGCGGGGGGGCCAGGGGATACGCAGTATTTT. It encodes CASSSGLAGGPGDTQYF.

The chain couples TRBV7-2 to TRBJ2-1; TRBD1 aligns across 10 bases. This CDR3 region has 15 residues. Germline CDR1 is SGHTA and CDR2 is FQGNSA. V was clipped by 4 bases and J by 4 bases; unmatched bases: 4. The CDR3 DNA follows: TGTGCCAGCAGCTCTCTGGGACAGGGGTACAATGAGCAGTTCTTC. Its translation: CASSSLGQGYNEQFF.

The chain employs TRBV6-2 or TRBV6-3 and TRBJ2-1, with 9 bases lining up with TRBD1. Germline CDR1 MNHEY, CDR2 SVGEGT. The CDR3 consists of 17 residues. After removal of 5 bases from V and 0 bases from J, the junction contained 8 bases not matched to a gene. The CDR3 region has the DNA TGTGCCAGCAGTAAAGGGACAGGGCAGGGCTCCTACAATGAGCAGTTCTTC. Translated, it gives CASSKGTGQGSYNEQFF.

This chain joins TRBV5-1 and TRBJ1-2; D might be TRBD1 (5 bases). Germline CDR1 reads SGHRS; CDR2 reads YFSETQ. V shed 5 bases and J shed 3 bases, with 20 bases lying between them. The CDR3 covers 16 residues. CDR3 sequence: CASRRADQEGHYGYTF. The CDR3 DNA reads TGCGCCAGCAGGAGGGCCGACCAGGAGGGGCACTATGGCTACACCTTC. The full variable domain, with the rest looked up from reference TRBV5-1 and TRBJ1-2, is KAGVTQTPRYLIKTRGQQVTLSCSPISGHRSVSWYQQTPGQGLQFLFEYFSETQRNKGNFPGRFSGRQFSNSRSEMNVSTLELGDSALYLCASRRADQEGHYGYTFGSGTRLTVV.

The rearrangement joins TRBV9 to TRBJ2-1; D tentatively reads TRBD1 or TRBD2 (6 bases each). Germline CDR1 is SGDLS and CDR2 is YYNGEE. The germline V and J ends were trimmed by 0 bases and 0 bases, with 10 bases remaining between them. The CDR3 has 16 residues. CDR3 DNA sequence: TGTGCCAGCAGCGTAGTAACGGGGGCCTCCTACAATGAGCAGTTCTTC. It encodes CASSVVTGASYNEQFF. Combining the CDR3 with reference TRBV9 and TRBJ2-1 gives the whole variable domain DSGVTQTPKHLITATGQRVTLRCSPRSGDLSVYWYQQSLDQGLQFLIQYYNGEERAKGNILERFSAQQFPDLHSELNLSSLELGDSALYFCASSVVTGASYNEQFFGPGTRLTVL.

This clonotype was recorded a few times. This rearrangement joins TRBV4-1 to TRBJ2-7; 7 positions match TRBD2. The end of the DNA is better explained by TRBJ2-5, so the J call may be wrong. The CDR3 is made up of 12 amino acids. Germline V gene lookup returns CDR1 MGHRA and CDR2 YSYEKL. The CDR3 nucleotides are TGCGCCAGCAGCCAAGGGGAGGGGACCCAGTACTTC. Translated: CASSQGEGTQYF.

This chain joins TRBV9 and TRBJ1-2; D is undetermined. Germline values: CDR1 SGDLS, CDR2 YYNGEE. With 0 bases removed from V and 3 bases from J, the gap between germline ends came to 12 bases. CDR3 length: 15 amino acids. The CDR3 DNA reads TGTGCCAGCAGCGTAGGTCCCAAGGCCGACTATGGCTACACCTTC. It yields the protein CASSVGPKADYGYTF.

The V gene is TRBV10-3, the J gene TRBJ2-2; TRBD1 matches at 9 bases. Germline CDR1 reads ENHRY; CDR2 reads SYGVKD. J lost 2 bases, V lost 0 bases, and 4 bases had no gene match. This CDR3 has 17 residues. The CDR3 here is CAISESWGQGNTGELFF. Written as DNA, the CDR3 is TGTGCCATCAGTGAGTCCTGGGGACAGGGTAACACCGGGGAGCTGTTTTTT.

On this clonotype itself: A read error is possible here, since a much larger clone lies one base away. The chain carries TRBV6-1 and TRBJ2-1, with 12 bases fitting TRBD2. V shed 8 bases and J 11 bases; nucleotides not matched to a gene: 10. The CDR3 is 14 residues long. Germline loops: CDR1 MNHNS, CDR2 SASEGT. The CDR3 DNA reads as TGTGCCAGCGGAGCTAGCGGGGGGGCCCATAAGCAGTTCTTC. Translation: CASGASGGAHKQFF.

V usage is TRBV12-3 or TRBV12-4 and J usage is TRBJ2-1; no clear D gene. Trimming shortened V by 6 bases and J by 5 bases, and 17 bases separated the two germline ends. CDR3 length: 15 residues. CDR3 nucleotides: TGTGCCAGCAGCCGGAACCGCGGTGGGGACAATGAGCAGTTCTTC. Its protein product is CASSRNRGGDNEQFF.

In this sample, this clonotype turned up a few times. The chain joins TRBV10-2 to TRBJ2-1; TRBD2 agrees at 7 bases. Germline CDR1 and CDR2: WSHSY and SAAADI. CDR3 length: 13 amino acids. The V gene end was trimmed by 6 bases and the J gene end by 3 bases; junction bases not matched to a gene: 2. CDR3 sequence (DNA): TGCGCCAGCAGCGCTAGCGGCTACAATGAGCAGTTCTTC. This gives the protein CASSASGYNEQFF.

The chain employs TRBV6-1 and TRBJ2-5, with TRBD1 matching 7 bases. This CDR3 spans 13 amino acids. V was clipped by 4 bases and J by 5 bases; unmatched bases: 4. Germline V gene data show CDR1 as MNHNS and CDR2 as SASEGT. The DNA of the CDR3 is TGTGCCAGCAGTGGTACAGGGGTTGAGACCCAGTACTTC. Residues: CASSGTGVETQYF.

The CDR3: CATSRDDGGAIDVQFF. CDR3 sequence (DNA): TGTGCCACCAGCAGAGATGATGGGGGGGCCATCGATGTGCAGTTCTTC. The chain combines TRBV15 with TRBJ2-1, with D possibly matching TRBD2 (7 bases). Trimming took 0 bases from V and 12 from J, leaving 21 bases between them. The CDR3 contains 16 residues. Germline V gene sequence: CDR1 LNHNV, CDR2 YYDKDF (reference sequence).

The chain has TRBV6-2 or TRBV6-3 and TRBJ1-1; possible D gene TRBD1, 5 bases. The V and J ends lost 10 bases and 1 base respectively, with 10 bases between them. CDR3 length: 12 amino acids. CDR1 and CDR2 from the germline V gene are MNHEY and SVGEGT. Here the CDR3 reads CATRDGNTEAFF. The CDR3 DNA follows: TGTGCCACCCGGGACGGGAACACTGAAGCTTTCTTT.

The chain joins TRBV3-1 to TRBJ2-1; D may be TRBD1 (5 bases). Trimming stripped 4 bases from V and 7 bases from J, with 14 bases between. The CDR3 has 14 amino acids. Germline CDR1 and CDR2: LGHDT and YNNKEL (reference sequence). DNA for the CDR3: TGTGCCAGCAGCCTGCAGGGTGAGCTAAATGAGCAGTTCTTC. Translation gives CASSLQGELNEQFF.

This chain connects TRBV7-2 to TRBJ2-1, with 9 bases matching TRBD1. V was clipped by 4 bases and J by 3 bases; unmatched bases: 4. This CDR3 is built from 15 residues. Germline V gives CDR1 SGHTA, CDR2 FQGNSA. The CDR3 region has the DNA TGTGCCAGCAGCTGGACAGGGGAGGGCTACAATGAGCAGTTCTTC. Translation: CASSWTGEGYNEQFF.